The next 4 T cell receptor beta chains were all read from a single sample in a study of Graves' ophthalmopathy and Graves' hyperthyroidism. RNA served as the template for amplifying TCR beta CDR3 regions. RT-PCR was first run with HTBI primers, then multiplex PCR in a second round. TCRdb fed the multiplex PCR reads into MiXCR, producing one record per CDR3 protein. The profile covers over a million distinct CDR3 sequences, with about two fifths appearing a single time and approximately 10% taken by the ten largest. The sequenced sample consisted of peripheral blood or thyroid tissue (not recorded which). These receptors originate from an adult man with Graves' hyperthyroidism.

The DNA of the CDR3 is TGTGCCAGCAGCGTAGCGGACAGGGGGCGGCTATCGGGGCTCTACTATGGCTACACCTTC. It is translated as CASSVADRGRLSGLYYGYTF. This chain connects TRBV9 to TRBJ1-2; TRBD1 matches 11 bases. The CDR3 loop spans 20 amino acids. Germline trimming cut 0 bases from V and 3 bases from J; bases unmatched to any gene: 16. Germline-derived CDR1 and CDR2 are SGDLS and YYNGEE.

The CDR3 protein is CSASGGKGYGEQYF. The CDR3 region has the DNA TGCAGCGCCTCGGGAGGAAAGGGCTACGGCGAGCAGTACTTC. The V gene is TRBV29-1, the J gene TRBJ2-7, with 7 bases lining up with TRBD2. This CDR3 is built from 14 residues. V was clipped by 7 bases and J by 6 bases; unmatched bases: 15. CDR1 and CDR2 (germline): SQVTM, ANQGSEA.

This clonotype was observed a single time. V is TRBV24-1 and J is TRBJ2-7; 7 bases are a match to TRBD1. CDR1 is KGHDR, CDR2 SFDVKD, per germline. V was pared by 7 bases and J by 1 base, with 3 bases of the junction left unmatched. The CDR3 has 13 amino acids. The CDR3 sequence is CATRGTASYEQYF. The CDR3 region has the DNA TGTGCCACCAGGGGGACAGCATCCTACGAGCAGTACTTC.

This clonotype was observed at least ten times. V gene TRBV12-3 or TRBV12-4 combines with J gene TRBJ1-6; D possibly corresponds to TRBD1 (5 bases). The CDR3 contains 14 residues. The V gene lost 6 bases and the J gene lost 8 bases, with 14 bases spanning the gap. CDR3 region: CASRGDRAYSPLHF. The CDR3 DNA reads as TGTGCCAGCAGGGGGGACCGTGCCTATTCACCCCTCCACTTT.